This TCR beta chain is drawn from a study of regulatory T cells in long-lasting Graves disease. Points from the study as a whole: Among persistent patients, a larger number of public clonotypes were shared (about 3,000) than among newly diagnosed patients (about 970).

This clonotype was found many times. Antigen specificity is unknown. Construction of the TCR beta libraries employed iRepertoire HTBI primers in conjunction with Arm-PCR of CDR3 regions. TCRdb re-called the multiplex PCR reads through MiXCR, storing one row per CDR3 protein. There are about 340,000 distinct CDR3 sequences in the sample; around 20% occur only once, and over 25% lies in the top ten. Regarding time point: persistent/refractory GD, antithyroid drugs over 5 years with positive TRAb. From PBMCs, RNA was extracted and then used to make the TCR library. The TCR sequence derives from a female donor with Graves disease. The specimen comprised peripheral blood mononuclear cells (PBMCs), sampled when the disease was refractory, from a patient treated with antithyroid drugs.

CDR3 sequence: CASSYSTGNEQYF. DNA for the CDR3: TGTGCCAGCAGTTACTCGACAGGAAACGAGCAGTACTTC. This rearrangement joins TRBV6-5 to TRBJ2-7; tentatively, D is TRBD1 (6 bases). The CDR3 runs to 13 residues. Trimming shortened V by 0 bases and J by 5 bases, and 8 bases separated the two germline ends. The germline CDR1 and CDR2 sequences are MNHEY and SVGAGI.